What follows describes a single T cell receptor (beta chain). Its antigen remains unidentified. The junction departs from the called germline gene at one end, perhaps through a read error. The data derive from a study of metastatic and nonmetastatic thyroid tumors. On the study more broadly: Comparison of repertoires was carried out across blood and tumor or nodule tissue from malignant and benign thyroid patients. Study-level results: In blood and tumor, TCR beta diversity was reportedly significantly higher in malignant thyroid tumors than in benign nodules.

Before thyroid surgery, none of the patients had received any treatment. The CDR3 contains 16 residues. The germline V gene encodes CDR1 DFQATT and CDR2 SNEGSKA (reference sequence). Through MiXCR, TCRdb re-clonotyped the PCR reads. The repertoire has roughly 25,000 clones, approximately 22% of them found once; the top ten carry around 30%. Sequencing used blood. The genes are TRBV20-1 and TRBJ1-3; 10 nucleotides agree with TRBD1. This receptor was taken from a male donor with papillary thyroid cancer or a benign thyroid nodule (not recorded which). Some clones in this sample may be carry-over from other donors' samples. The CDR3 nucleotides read TGCAGTGCTAGCCCGACAGGGGGCTCGACGGGAAACACCGTATATTTT. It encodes CSASPTGGSTGNTVYF.